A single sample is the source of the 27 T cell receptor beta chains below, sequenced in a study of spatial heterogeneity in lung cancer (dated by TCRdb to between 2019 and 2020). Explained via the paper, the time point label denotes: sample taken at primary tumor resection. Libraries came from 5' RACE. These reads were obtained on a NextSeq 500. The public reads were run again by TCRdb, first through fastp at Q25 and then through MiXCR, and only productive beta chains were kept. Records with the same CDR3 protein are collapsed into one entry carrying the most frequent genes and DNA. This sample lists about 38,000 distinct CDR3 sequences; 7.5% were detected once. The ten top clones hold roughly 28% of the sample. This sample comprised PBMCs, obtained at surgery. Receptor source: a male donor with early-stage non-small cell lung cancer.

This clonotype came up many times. This CDR3 reads CASSLSPLDSPLHF. The DNA for the CDR3 is TGTGCCAGCAGCTTAAGTCCTTTGGATTCACCCCTCCACTTT. The J gene is TRBJ1-6, the V gene TRBV7-6, with D unclear. V dropped 2 bases and J dropped 8 bases, with 10 bases sitting between them. The CDR3 runs to 14 residues. The germline V gene has CDR1 SGHVS and CDR2 FNYEAQ.

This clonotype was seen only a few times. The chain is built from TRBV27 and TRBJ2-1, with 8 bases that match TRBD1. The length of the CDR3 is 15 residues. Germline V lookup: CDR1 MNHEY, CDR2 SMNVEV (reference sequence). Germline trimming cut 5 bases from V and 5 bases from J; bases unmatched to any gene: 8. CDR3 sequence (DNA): TGTGCCAGCAGTCCCCGGGACAGGTTCAACAATGAGCAGTTCTTC. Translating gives CASSPRDRFNNEQFF.

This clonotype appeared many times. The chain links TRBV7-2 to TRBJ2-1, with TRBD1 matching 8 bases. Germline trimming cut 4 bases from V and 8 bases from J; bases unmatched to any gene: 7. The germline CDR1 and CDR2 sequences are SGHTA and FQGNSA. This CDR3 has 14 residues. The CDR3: CASSSQGALDEQFF. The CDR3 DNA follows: TGTGCCAGCAGCTCCCAGGGGGCGTTAGATGAGCAGTTCTTC.

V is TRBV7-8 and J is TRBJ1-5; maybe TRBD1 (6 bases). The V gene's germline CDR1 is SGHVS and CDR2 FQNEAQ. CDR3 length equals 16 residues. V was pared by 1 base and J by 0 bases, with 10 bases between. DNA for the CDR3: TGTGCCAGCAGCTTAGGACAGGTCATTAGCAATCAGCCCCAGCATTTT. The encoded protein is CASSLGQVISNQPQHF.

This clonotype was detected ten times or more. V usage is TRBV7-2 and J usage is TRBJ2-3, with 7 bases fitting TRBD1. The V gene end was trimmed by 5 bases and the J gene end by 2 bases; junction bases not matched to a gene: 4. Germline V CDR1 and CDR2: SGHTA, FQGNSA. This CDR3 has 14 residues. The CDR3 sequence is CASSPGQPTDTQYF. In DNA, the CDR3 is TGTGCCAGCAGCCCGGGACAGCCCACAGATACGCAGTATTTT. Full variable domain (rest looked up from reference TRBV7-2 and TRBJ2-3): GAGVSQSPSNKVTEKGKDVELRCDPISGHTALYWYRQSLGQGLEFLIYFQGNSAPDKSGLPSDRFSAERTGGSVSTLTIQRTQQEDSAVYLCASSPGQPTDTQYFGPGTRLTVL.

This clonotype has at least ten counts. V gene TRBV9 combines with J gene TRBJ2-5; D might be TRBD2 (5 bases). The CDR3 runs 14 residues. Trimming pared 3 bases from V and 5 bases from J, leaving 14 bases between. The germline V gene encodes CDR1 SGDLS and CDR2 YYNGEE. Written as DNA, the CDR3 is TGTGCCAGCAGCGCCGTACTGGGAGAGGAGACCCAGTACTTC. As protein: CASSAVLGEETQYF.

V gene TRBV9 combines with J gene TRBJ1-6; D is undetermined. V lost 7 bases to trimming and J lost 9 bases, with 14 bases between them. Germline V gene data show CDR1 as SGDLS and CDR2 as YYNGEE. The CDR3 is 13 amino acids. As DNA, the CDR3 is TGTGCCAGCGCCCGGGGTAATAGTTCACCCCTCCACTTT. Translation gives CASARGNSSPLHF.

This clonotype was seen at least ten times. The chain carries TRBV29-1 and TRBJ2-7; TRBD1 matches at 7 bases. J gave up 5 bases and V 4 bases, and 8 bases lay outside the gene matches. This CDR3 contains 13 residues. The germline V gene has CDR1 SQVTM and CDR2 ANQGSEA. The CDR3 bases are TGCAGCGTTGGCAACAGGGGAAGCCACGAGCAGTACTTC. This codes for CSVGNRGSHEQYF.

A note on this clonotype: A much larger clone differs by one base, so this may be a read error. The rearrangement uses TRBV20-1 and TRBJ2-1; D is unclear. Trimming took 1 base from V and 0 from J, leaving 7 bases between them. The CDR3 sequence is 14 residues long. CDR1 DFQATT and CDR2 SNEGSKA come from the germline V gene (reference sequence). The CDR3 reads CSARVLLSYNEQFF. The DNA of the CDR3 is TGCAGTGCTAGAGTCCTACTCTCCTACAATGAGCAGTTCTTC.

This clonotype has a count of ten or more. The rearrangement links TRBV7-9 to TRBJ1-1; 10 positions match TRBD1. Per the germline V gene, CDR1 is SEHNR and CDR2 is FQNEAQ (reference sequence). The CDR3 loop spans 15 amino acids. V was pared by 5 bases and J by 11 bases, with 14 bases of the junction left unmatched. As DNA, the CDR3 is TGTGCCAGCAGCCCCTATACCGGGACAGGGGCTCGGGCTTTCTTT. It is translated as CASSPYTGTGARAFF.

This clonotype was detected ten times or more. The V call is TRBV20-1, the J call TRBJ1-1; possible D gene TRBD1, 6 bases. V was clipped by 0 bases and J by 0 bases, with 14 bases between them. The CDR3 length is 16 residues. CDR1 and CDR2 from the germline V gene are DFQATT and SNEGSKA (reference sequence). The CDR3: CSARDGGRDMNTEAFF. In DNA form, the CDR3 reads TGCAGTGCTAGAGATGGGGGCAGGGACATGAACACTGAAGCTTTCTTT.

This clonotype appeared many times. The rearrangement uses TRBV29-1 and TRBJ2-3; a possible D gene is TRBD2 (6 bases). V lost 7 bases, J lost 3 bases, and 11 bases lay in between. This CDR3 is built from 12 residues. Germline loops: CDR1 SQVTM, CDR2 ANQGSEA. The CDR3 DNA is TGCAGCGCGAGGGGACTGACAGATACGCAGTATTTT. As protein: CSARGLTDTQYF.

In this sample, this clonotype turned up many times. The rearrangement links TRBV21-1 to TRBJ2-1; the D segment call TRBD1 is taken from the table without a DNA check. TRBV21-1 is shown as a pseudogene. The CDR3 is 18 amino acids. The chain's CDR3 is CASSAPEPWDRAENEQFF. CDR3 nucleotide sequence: TGTGCCAGCAGCGCTCCGGAACCCTGGGACAGGGCGGAGAATGAGCAGTTCTTC.

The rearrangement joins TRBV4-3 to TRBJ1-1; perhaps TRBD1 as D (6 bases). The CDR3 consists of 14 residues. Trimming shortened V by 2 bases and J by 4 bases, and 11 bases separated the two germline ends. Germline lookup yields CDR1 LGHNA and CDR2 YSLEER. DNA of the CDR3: TGCGCCAGCAGCCAAAGGACAGTGAGCACTGAAGCTTTCTTT. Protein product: CASSQRTVSTEAFF.

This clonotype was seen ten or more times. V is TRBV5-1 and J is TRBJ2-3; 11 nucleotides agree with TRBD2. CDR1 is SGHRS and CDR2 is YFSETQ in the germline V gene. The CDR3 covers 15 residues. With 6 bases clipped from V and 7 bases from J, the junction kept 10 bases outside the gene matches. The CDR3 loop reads CASTQTSGNFYTQYF. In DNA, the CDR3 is TGCGCCAGCACCCAGACTAGCGGGAATTTTTATACGCAGTATTTT.

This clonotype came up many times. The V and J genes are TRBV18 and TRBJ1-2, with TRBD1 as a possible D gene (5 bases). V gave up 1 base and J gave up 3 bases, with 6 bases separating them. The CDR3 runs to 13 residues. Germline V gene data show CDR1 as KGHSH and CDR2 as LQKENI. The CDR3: CASSPQTDYGYTF. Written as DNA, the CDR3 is TGTGCCAGCTCACCACAGACAGACTATGGCTACACCTTC.

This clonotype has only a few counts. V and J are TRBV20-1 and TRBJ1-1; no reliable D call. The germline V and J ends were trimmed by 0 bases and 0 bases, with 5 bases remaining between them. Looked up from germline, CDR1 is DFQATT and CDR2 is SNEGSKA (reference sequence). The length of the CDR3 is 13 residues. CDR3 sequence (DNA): TGCAGTGCTAGAGATCCGGTGAACACTGAAGCTTTCTTT. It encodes CSARDPVNTEAFF.

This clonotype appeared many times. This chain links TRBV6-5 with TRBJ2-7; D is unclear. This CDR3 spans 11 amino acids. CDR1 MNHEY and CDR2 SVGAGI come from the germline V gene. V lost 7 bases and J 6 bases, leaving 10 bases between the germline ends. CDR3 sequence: CASNEASEQYV. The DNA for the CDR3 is TGTGCCAGCAACGAGGCCTCCGAGCAGTACGTC.

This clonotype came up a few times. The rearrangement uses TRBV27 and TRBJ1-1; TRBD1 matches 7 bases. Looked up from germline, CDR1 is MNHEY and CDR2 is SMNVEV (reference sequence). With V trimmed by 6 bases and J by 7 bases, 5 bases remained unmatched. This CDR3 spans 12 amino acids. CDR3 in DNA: TGTGCCAGCAGAAAGACAGGGTTTGAAGCTTTCTTT. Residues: CASRKTGFEAFF.

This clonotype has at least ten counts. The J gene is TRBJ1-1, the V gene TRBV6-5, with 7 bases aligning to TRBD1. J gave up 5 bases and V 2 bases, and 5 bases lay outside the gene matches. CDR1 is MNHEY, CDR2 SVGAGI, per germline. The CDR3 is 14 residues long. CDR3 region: CASSYGRGETEAFF. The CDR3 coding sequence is TGTGCCAGCAGTTACGGCAGGGGGGAAACTGAAGCTTTCTTT.

CDR3 bases: TGTGCCAGCTCCCTTGGACAGTGGGGCTCCGAGCAGTACTTC. Amino acid sequence: CASSLGQWGSEQYF. The rearrangement uses TRBV18 and TRBJ2-7; D perhaps matches TRBD1 (6 bases). This CDR3 is 14 amino acids long. Germline CDR1 KGHSH, CDR2 LQKENI. V lost 6 bases and J 6 bases, leaving 18 bases between the germline ends.

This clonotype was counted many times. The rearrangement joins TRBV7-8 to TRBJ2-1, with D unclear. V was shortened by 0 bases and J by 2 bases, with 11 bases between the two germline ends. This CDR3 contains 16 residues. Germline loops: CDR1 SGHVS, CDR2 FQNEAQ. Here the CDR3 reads CASSLAATAPYNEQFF. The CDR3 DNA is TGTGCCAGCAGCTTAGCGGCCACTGCCCCCTACAATGAGCAGTTCTTC.

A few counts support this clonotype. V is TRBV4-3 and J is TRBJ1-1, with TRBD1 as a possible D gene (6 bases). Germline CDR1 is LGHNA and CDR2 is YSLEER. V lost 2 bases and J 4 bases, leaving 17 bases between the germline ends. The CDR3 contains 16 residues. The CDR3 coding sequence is TGCGCCAGCAGCCAAAGGTTGGAGGGGGGTACCACTGAAGCTTTCTTT. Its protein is CASSQRLEGGTTEAFF.

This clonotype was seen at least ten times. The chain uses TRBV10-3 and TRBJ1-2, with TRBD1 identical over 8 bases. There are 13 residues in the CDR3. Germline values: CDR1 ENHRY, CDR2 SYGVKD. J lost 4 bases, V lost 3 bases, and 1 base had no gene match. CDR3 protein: CAISEDRGYGYTF. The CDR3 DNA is TGTGCCATCAGTGAAGACAGGGGCTATGGCTACACCTTC.

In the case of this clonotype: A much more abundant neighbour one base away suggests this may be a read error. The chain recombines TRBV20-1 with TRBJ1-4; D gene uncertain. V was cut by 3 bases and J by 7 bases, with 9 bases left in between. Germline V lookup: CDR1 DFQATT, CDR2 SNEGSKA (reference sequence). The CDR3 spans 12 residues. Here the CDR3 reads CSASSQSEKLFF. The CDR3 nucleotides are TGCAGTGCTAGCAGCCAGAGTGAAAAACTGTTTTTT.

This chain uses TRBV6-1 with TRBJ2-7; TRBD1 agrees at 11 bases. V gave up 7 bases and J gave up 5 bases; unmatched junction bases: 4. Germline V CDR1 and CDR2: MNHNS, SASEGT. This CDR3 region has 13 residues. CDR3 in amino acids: CASNKGQGDEQYF. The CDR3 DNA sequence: TGTGCCAGCAATAAGGGACAGGGGGACGAGCAGTACTTC.

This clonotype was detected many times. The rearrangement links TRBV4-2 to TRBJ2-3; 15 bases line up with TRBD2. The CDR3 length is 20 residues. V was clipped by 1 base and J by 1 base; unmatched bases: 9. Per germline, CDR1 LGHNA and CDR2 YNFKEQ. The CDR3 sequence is CASSQVWTSGGARGTDTQYF. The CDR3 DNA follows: TGTGCCAGCAGCCAAGTATGGACTAGCGGGGGGGCGAGAGGCACAGATACGCAGTATTTT.